Sequencing of this T cell receptor beta chain was carried out in a study (dated by TCRdb to between 2015 and 2016). Libraries were constructed by RT-PCR. These reads were obtained on an Illumina MiSeq. TCRdb reworked the public reads: Q25 trimming with fastp, MiXCR clone assembly, productive beta chains retained. CDR3 protein sequences are deduplicated, and each keeps its most common genes and DNA. The sample table holds 550,000 to 750,000 distinct CDR3 sequences, of which 13% to 15% were seen once. Clones ranked in the top ten supply roughly 3.9% of the sample. The table lists this clonotype with a few counts. Its antigen is not yet known. Base qualities are not at hand, and no much larger clone is one base apart. The clonotype was recovered from a female donor in good health, serving as a healthy control. Sequencing was carried out using memory CD4+ T cells from blood.

For the CDR3, the sequence is CATGQANTGELFF. The nucleotide sequence is given as TGTGCCACAGGACAGGCGAACACCGGGGAGCTGTTTTTT. The V and J segments used are TRBV24-1 and TRBJ2-2; the junction holds 7 bases that match TRBD1. From the cysteine through the phenylalanine, the CDR3 covers 13 amino acids. Of the read, only the CDR3 DNA is kept; its 39 bases are in frame from base 1. V loses 10 bases at its end and J loses 0 bases; junction bases beyond the gene matches: 1. The germline V gene encodes CDR1 KGHDR and CDR2 SFDVKD.